Listed below are T cell receptor beta chains from one sample, sequenced in a study of T cell responses to AZD1222 COVID-19 vaccine. The protocol was immunoSEQ multiplex PCR, while the TCRdb copy is restricted to in-frame clones and leaves out a portion. The data show 100,000 to 150,000 clones, roughly 88% seen once. The sequencing used peripheral blood, collected on day 0 of AZD1222 vaccination. These receptors were collected from an adult in good health. Both conserved end residues are trimmed from each CDR3.

ASSESGQGVGNTEAF,TRBV10-1,TRBJ1-1
ATKGGGESEQY,TRBV19,TRBJ2-7
ASFVNTEAF,TRBV28,TRBJ1-1
ASSPMGLGEKLF,TRBV7-2,TRBJ1-4
ASSYSGVQETQY,TRBV6-5,TRBJ2-5
ASSTLTGGTEAF,TRBV9,TRBJ1-1
ASSFDRSSYNEQF,TRBV7-3,TRBJ2-1
ASSFAGQPEGN,TRBV5-4,TRBJ2-7
ASSQEEGGQFGNTIY,TRBV4-2,TRBJ1-3
ASSPKGLANEKLF,TRBV7-9,TRBJ1-4
ASKTGGETDTQY,TRBV3-1/TRBV3-2,TRBJ2-3
ASSPNRQGPNTGELF,TRBV13,TRBJ2-2
ASSLGGALSTEAF,TRBV7-3,TRBJ1-1
ASSWETMNTEAF,TRBV10-2,TRBJ1-1
ATSPAGQGMGYT,TRBV15,TRBJ1-2
ATLSKAF,TRBV24-1,TRBJ1-1
AWSPGQGGRSQPQH,TRBV30,TRBJ1-5
ASSPRLAGTADTQY,TRBV7-6,TRBJ2-3
ASSPPGLAGGLDTQY,TRBV18,TRBJ2-3
ASSLGQITTGELF,TRBV11-2,TRBJ2-2
ASSTQGSNTGELF,TRBV6-1,TRBJ2-2
ASSYVTQRANEQF,TRBV6-5,TRBJ2-1
ATSVAGGIYNEQF,TRBV24-1,TRBJ2-1
ASSPGGISSGNTIY,TRBV5-6,TRBJ1-3
ASNRIQGYSNQPQH,TRBV19,TRBJ1-5
ASSNRAYYGYT,TRBV28,TRBJ1-2
ASSQESPADEQY,TRBV3-1/TRBV3-2,TRBJ2-7
ASSFRGYSNQPQH,TRBV11-2,TRBJ1-5
ASTRQSSGNTIY,TRBV2,TRBJ1-3
ASSPGQGNQPQH,TRBV5-1,TRBJ1-5
ASSESRGPYNEQF,TRBV10-2,TRBJ2-1
ASSRGRKESYT,TRBV4-2,TRBJ1-2
ASSPHVRDGPRFEKLF,TRBV5-5,TRBJ1-4
ASRDQGAREKLF,TRBV27,TRBJ1-4
ASSLGQAYLNSPLH,TRBV5-1,TRBJ1-6
ASSYSTEITEAF,TRBV6-5,TRBJ1-1
ASSKLTGGGTDTQY,TRBV21-1,TRBJ2-3
ASSLESRGNQPQH,TRBV5-4,TRBJ1-5
ATSDHGSGETQY,TRBV24-1,TRBJ2-5
ASSQGDNFNSPLH,TRBV19,TRBJ1-6
AWSSRGWEQY,TRBV30,TRBJ2-7
ASLPGQGGYEQY,TRBV6-5,TRBJ2-7
ASSIDRDGYT,TRBV19,TRBJ1-2
AITRVAGADTQY,TRBV19,TRBJ2-3
ASLGLAGGVSYNEQF,TRBV7-2,TRBJ2-1
ASSLASTVGDTQY,TRBV5-1,TRBJ2-3
ASSPGGVEYNSPLH,TRBV18,TRBJ1-6
ASSPLGGIMDTQY,TRBV7-3,TRBJ2-3